This T cell receptor (beta chain) was obtained from a study of blood T cell repertoires in COVID-19. In the study overall: PBMCs, B-cell-depleted T cells, or T cells were the source of the cDNA or gDNA that made up the material.

The CDR3 has 17 residues. Germline loops: CDR1 SGHNT, CDR2 YYREEE (reference sequence). The ends lost 3 bases at V and 3 bases at J; junction bases unmatched: 11. Here immunoSEQ multiplex PCR was the method, and the copy in TCRdb shows in-frame clones only, minus some. This table holds roughly 40,000 clones, roughly 86% found once. The sequenced sample consisted of peripheral blood. This TCR was recovered from a man between 45 and 60 years old in a cohort sampled during active COVID-19. This chain uses TRBV5-4 with TRBJ2-5, with TRBD1 matching over 10 bases. Here the CDR3 reads CASSYLFRDRGEETQYF. In nucleotides, the CDR3 is TGTGCCAGCAGCTACCTTTTCCGGGACAGGGGAGAAGAGACCCAGTACTTC. Full variable domain (outside the CDR3, taken from reference TRBV5-4 and TRBJ2-5): ETGVTQSPTHLIKTRGQQVTLRCSSQSGHNTVSWYQQALGQGPQFIFQYYREEENGRGNFPPRFSGLQFPNYSSELNVNALELDDSALYLCASSYLFRDRGEETQYFGPGTRLLVL.